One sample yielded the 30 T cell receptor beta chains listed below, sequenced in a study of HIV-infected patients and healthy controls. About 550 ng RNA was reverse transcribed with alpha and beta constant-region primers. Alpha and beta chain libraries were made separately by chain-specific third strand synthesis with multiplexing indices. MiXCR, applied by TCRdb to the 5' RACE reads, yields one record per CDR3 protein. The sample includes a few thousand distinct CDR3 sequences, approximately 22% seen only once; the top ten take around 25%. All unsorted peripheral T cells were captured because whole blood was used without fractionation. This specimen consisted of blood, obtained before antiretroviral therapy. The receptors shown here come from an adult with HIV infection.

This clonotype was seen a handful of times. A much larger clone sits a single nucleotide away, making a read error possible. The DNA for the CDR3 is TGTGCCTGGTCCCGAGAAGTGTTACCTTCCAATGAGCAGTTCTTC. Translated: CAWSREVLPSNEQFF. The V call is TRBV30, the J call TRBJ2-1; D is ambiguous. V gave up 5 bases and J gave up 6 bases, with 20 bases separating them. The germline V gene has CDR1 GTSNPN and CDR2 SVGIG (reference sequence). The CDR3 covers 15 residues.

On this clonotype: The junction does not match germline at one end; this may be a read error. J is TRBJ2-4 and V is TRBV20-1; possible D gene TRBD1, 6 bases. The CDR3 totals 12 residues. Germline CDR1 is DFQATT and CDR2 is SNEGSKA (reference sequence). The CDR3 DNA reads TGCAGTGCCACGGGACCCAGGGACATTCAGCACTTC. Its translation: CSATGPRDIQHF.

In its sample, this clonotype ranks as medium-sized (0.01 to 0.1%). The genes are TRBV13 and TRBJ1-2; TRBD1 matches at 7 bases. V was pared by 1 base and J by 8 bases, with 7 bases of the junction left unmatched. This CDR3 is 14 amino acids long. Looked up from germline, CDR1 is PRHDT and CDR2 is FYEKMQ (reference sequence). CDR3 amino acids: CASSLAYRGGGYTF. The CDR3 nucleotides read TGTGCCAGCAGCTTAGCCTACAGGGGCGGCGGCTACACCTTC.

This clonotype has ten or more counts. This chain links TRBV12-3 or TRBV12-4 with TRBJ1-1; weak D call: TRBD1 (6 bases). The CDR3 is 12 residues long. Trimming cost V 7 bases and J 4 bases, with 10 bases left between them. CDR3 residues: CASTAGATEAFF. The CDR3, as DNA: TGTGCCAGCACCGCAGGGGCCACTGAAGCTTTCTTT.

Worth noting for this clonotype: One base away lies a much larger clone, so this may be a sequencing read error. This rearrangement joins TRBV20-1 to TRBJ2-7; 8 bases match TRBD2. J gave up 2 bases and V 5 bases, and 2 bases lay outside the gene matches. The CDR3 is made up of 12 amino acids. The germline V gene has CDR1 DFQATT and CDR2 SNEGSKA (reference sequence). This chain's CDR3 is CSADSGTYEQYF. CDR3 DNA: TGCAGTGCTGATAGCGGGACCTACGAGCAGTACTTC.

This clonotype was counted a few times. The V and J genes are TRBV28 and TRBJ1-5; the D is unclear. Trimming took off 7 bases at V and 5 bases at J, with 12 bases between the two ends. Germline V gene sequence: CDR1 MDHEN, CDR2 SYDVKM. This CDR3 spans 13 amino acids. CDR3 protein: CASTGEGYQPQHF. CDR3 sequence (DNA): TGTGCCAGCACAGGAGAGGGCTATCAGCCCCAGCATTTT.

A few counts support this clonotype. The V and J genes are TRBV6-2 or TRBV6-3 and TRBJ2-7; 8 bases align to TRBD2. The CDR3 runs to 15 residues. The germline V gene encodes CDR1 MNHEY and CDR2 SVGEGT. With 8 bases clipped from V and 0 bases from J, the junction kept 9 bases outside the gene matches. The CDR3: CASDPGGVPSYEQYF. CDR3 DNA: TGTGCCAGCGACCCGGGGGGGGTGCCCTCCTACGAGCAGTACTTC.

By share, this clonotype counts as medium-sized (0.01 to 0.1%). CDR3 region: CASSRALNSGNTIYF. DNA of the CDR3: TGCGCCAGCAGTCGGGCCTTAAACTCTGGAAACACCATATATTTT. This sequence joins TRBV5-1 and TRBJ1-3, with D unclear. Germline CDR1 and CDR2: SGHRS and YFSETQ. The CDR3 totals 15 residues. Trimming took off 5 bases at V and 0 bases at J, with 12 bases between the two ends.

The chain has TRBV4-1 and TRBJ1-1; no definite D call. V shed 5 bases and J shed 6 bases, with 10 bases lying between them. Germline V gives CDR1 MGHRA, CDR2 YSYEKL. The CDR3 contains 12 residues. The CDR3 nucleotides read TGCGCCAGCAGCGGGAGGAAGGCTGAAGCTTTCTTT. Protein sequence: CASSGRKAEAFF.

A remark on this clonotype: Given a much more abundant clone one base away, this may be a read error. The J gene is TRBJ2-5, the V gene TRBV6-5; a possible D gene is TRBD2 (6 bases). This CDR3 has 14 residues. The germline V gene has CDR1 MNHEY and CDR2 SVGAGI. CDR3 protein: CASSYTGEQETKYF. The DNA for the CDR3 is TGTGCCAGCAGCTATACGGGAGAACAAGAGACCAAGTACTTC.

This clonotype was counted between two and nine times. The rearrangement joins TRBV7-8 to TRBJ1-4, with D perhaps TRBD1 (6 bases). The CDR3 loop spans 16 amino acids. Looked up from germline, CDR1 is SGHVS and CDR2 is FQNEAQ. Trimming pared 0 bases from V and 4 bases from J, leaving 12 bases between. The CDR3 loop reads CASSLAGTPNNEKLFF. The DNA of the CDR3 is TGTGCCAGCAGCTTAGCAGGGACACCCAATAATGAAAAACTGTTTTTT.

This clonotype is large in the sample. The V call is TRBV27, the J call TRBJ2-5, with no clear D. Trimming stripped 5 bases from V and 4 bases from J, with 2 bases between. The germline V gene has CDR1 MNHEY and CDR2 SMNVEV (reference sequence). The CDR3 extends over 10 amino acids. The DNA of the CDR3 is TGTGCCAGCAGTCTAGAGACCCAGTACTTC. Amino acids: CASSLETQYF.

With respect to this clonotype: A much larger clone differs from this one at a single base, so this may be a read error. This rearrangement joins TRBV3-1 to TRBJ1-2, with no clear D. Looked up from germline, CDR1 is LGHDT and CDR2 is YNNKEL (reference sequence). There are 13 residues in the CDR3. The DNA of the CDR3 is TGTGACAGCAGCCCCCCCCTCGCCAATGGCTACACCTTC. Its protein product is CDSSPPLANGYTF.

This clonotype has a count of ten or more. CDR3 sequence (DNA): TGTGCCAGCTCACCACGGTTGAACGCTAGAAACACCATATATTTT. This translates into CASSPRLNARNTIYF. The rearrangement links TRBV18 to TRBJ1-3, with D uncertain. Trimming pared 1 base from V and 5 bases from J, leaving 12 bases between. This CDR3 is built from 15 residues. Looked up from germline, CDR1 is KGHSH and CDR2 is LQKENI.

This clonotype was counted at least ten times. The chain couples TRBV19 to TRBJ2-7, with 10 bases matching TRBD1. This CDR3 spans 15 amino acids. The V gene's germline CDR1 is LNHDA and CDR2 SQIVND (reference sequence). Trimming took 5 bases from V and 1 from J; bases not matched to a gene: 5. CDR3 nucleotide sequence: TGTGCCAGTAGTCACCGGGACAGGGGATCCTACGAGCAGTACTTC. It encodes CASSHRDRGSYEQYF.

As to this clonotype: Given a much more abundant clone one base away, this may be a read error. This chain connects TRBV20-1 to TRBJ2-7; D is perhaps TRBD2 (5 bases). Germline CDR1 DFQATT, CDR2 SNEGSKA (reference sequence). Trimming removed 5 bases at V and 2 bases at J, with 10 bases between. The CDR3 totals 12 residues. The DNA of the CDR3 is TGCAGTGCTGCTAGCTGGACCTACGAGCAGTACTTC. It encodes CSAASWTYEQYF.

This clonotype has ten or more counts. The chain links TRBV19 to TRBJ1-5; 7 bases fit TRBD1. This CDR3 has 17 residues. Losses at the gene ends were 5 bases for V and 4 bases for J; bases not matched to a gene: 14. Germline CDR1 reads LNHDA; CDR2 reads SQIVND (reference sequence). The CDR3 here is CASSSIYPGQSNQPQHF. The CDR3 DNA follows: TGTGCCAGTAGTTCCATCTACCCGGGACAGTCGAATCAGCCCCAGCATTTT.

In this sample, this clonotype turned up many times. This CDR3 reads CASRSRRGNTIYF. Here the CDR3 DNA reads TGTGCCAGCAGGTCACGTAGAGGAAACACCATATATTTT. This chain connects TRBV6-5 to TRBJ1-3, with D uncertain. CDR1 is MNHEY, CDR2 SVGAGI, per germline. The CDR3 totals 13 residues. Trimming took 6 bases from V and 4 from J, leaving 10 bases between them.

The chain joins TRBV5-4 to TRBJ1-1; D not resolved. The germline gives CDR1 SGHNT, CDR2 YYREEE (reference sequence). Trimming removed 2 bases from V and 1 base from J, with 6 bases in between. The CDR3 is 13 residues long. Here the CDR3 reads CASSFVGNTEAFF. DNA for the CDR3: TGTGCCAGCAGCTTTGTTGGGAACACTGAAGCTTTCTTT.

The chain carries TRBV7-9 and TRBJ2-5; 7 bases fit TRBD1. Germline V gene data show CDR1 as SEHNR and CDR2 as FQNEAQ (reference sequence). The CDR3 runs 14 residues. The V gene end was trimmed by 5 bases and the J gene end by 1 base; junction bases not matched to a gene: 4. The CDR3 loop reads CASSMRQGQETQYF. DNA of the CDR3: TGTGCCAGCAGCATGAGACAGGGCCAAGAGACCCAGTACTTC.

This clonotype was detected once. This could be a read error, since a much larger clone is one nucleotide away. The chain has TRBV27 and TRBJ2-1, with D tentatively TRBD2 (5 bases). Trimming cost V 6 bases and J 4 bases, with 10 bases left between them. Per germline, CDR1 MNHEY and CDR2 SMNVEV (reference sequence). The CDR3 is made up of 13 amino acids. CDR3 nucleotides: TGTGCCAGCAGCCACAGAGGGTACAATGAGCAGTTCTTC. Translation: CASSHRGYNEQFF.

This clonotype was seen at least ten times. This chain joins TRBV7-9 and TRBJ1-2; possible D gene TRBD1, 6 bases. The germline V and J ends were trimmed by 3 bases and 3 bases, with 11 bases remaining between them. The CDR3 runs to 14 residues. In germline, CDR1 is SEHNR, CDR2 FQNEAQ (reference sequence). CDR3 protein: CASSFLKGDYGYTF. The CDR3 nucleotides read TGTGCCAGCAGCTTTCTCAAGGGGGACTATGGCTACACCTTC.

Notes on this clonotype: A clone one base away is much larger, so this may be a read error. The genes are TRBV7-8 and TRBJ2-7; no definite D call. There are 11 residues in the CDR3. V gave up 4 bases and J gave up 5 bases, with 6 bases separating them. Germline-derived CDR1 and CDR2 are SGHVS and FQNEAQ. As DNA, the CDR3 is TGTGCCAGCAGCTGGCGCAACGAGCAGTACTTC. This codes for CASSWRNEQYF. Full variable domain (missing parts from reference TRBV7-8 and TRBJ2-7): GAGVSQSPRYKVAKRGQDVALRCDPISGHVSLFWYQQALGQGPEFLTYFQNEAQLDKSGLPSDRFFAERPEGSVSTLKIQRTQQEDSAVYLCASSWRNEQYFGPGTRLTVT.

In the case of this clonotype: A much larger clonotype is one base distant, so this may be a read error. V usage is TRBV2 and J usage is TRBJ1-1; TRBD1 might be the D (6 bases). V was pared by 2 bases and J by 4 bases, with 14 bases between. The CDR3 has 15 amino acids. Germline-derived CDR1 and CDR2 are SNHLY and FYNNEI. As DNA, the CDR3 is TGTGCCAGCAGTGAATACCTGGGGGCCGGCACTGAAGCTTTCTTT. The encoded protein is CASSEYLGAGTEAFF.

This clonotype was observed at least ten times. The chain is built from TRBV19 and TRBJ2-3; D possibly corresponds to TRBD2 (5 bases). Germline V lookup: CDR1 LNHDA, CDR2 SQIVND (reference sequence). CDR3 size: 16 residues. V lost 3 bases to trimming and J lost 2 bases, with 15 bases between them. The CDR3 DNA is TGTGCCAGTAGTATTCACCCCACAGACTACACAGATACGCAGTATTTT. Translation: CASSIHPTDYTDTQYF.

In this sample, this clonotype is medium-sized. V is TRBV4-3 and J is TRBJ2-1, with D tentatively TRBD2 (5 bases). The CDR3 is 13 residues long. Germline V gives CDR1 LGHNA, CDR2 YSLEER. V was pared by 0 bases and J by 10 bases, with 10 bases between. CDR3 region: CASSQEGWEEQFF. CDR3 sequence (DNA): TGCGCCAGCAGCCAAGAGGGCTGGGAGGAGCAGTTCTTC.

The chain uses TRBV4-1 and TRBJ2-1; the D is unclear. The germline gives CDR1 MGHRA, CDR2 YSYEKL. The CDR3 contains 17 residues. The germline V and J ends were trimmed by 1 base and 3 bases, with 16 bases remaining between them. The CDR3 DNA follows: TGCGCCAGCAGCCAAGTTGAAGCTCCACCTTTCTACAATGAGCAGTTCTTC. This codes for CASSQVEAPPFYNEQFF.

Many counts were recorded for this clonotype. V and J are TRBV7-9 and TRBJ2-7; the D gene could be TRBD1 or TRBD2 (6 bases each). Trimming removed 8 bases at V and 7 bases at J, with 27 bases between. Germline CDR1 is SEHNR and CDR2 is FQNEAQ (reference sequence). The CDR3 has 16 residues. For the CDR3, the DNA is TGTGCCAGCTGTTTGGAAAAGGGGGGCGAAGCAAGGGAGCAGTACTTC. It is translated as CASCLEKGGEAREQYF. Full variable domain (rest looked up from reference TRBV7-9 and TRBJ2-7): DTGVSQNPRHKITKRGQNVTFRCDPISEHNRLYWYRQTLGQGPEFLTYFQNEAQLEKSRLLSDRFSAERPKGSFSTLEIQRTEQGDSAMYLCASCLEKGGEAREQYFGPGTRLTVT.

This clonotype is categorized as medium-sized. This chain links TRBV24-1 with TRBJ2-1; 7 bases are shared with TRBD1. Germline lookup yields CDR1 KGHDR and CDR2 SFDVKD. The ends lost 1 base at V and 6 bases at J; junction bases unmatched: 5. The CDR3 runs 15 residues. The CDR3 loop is CATSDFRTGGNEQFF. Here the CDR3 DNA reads TGTGCCACCAGTGATTTCAGGACAGGTGGCAATGAGCAGTTCTTC.

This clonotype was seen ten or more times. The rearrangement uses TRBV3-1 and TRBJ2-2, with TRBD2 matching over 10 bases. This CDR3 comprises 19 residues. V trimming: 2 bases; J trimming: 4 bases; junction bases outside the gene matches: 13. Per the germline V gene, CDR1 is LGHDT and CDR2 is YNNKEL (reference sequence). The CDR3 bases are TGTGCCAGCAGCCAACCGGTTAGCGGGGGGCGGTCTGGCACCGGGGAGCTGTTTTTT. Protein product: CASSQPVSGGRSGTGELFF.